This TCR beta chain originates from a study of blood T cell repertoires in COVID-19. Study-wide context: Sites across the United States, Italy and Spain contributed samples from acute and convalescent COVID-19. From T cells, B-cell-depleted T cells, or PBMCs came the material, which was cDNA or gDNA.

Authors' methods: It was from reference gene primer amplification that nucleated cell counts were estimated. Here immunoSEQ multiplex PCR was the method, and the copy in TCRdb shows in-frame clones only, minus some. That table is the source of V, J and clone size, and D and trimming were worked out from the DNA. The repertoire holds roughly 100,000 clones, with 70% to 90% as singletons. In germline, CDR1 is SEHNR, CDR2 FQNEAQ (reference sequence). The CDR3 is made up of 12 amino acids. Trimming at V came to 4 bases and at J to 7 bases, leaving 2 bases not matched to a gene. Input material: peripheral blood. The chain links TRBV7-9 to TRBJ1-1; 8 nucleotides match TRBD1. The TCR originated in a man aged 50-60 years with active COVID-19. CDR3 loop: CASSYGQGEAFF. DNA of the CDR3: TGTGCCAGCAGCTACGGACAGGGTGAAGCTTTCTTT. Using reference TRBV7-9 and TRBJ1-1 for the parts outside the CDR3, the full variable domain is DTGVSQNPRHKITKRGQNVTFRCDPISEHNRLYWYRQTLGQGPEFLTYFQNEAQLEKSRLLSDRFSAERPKGSFSTLEIQRTEQGDSAMYLCASSYGQGEAFFGQGTRLTVV.